This record covers a single T cell receptor beta chain. What it binds is unknown. Being one base from a much bigger clone, this may be a read error. The entry originates in a study of shared clonotypes between healthy human individuals. The protocol was immunoSEQ multiplex PCR, while the TCRdb copy is restricted to in-frame clones and leaves out a portion. The sample has nearly 1,000,000 clones, around three quarters seen once. Donors were healthy HIV-negative adults without recently reported acute infections or vaccinations. The CDR3 sequence is 12 residues long. Germline V gene data show CDR1 as SGHNT and CDR2 as YENEEA. The V and J ends lost 0 bases and 5 bases respectively, with 4 bases between them. Study-level results: The study found lower generation probabilities in non-shared clonotypes than in those shared by all four donors. What limited the represented genetic and exposure-history diversity was the small number of donors. Clonotype sharing across a handful of donors was observed for 4.5% to 6.5% of naive CD4 clonotypes.

Sequenced input: memory CD4+ T cells sorted from blood. This sample's subset: CD45RA-negative fraction. V and J are TRBV11-3 and TRBJ2-5; D gene uncertain. The receptor was derived from a man in his late teens or twenties in good health. As DNA, the CDR3 is TGTGCCAGCAGCTTAGATGGGGAGACCCAGTACTTC. Encoded protein: CASSLDGETQYF.